The 23 T cell receptor beta chains given below trace back to one sample, sequenced in a study of T-cell reconstitution after alpha-beta-depleted transplantation in children. Unique molecular identifiers were used in preparing the TCRbeta library. One entry per CDR3 protein, called by TCRdb with MiXCR from the PCR reads. The top ten hold 3.8% of the sample, which has about 370,000 distinct CDR3 sequences, about a fifth seen once. The material was PBMCs from the stem cell graft donor, obtained from the stem cell graft. Receptor source: a human donor who donated a stem cell graft to a child with acute myeloid leukemia.

The chain carries TRBV4-1 and TRBJ2-7, with D possibly called TRBD1 or TRBD2 (5 bases each). Trimming removed 4 bases from V and 4 bases from J, with 23 bases in between. The CDR3 extends over 17 amino acids. Germline CDR1 reads MGHRA; CDR2 reads YSYEKL. The CDR3: CASSRTPGTTLGYEQYF. CDR3 sequence (DNA): TGCGCCAGCAGCCGGACCCCGGGGACGACTCTCGGGTACGAGCAGTACTTC.

The V call is TRBV4-1, the J call TRBJ2-5; D is undetermined. V dropped 6 bases and J dropped 4 bases, with 15 bases sitting between them. Germline loops: CDR1 MGHRA, CDR2 YSYEKL. The CDR3 runs 14 residues. CDR3 sequence (DNA): TGCGCCAGCAGGCCTGTAGGGCATCCAGAGACCCAGTACTTC. Translated, it gives CASRPVGHPETQYF.

The rearrangement joins TRBV5-1 to TRBJ1-1; D call uncertain. In germline, CDR1 is SGHRS, CDR2 YFSETQ. This CDR3 has 17 residues. Trimming removed 1 base from V and 0 bases from J, with 16 bases in between. The CDR3 DNA sequence: TGCGCCAGCAGCTTGTCCCGGCAAGTGGGGATGAACACTGAAGCTTTCTTT. This gives the protein CASSLSRQVGMNTEAFF.

This clonotype appeared a few times. This rearrangement joins TRBV25-1 to TRBJ2-3; 10 bases map to TRBD1. CDR3 length: 18 amino acids. V was pared by 4 bases and J by 4 bases, with 14 bases of the junction left unmatched. Germline V gene sequence: CDR1 MGHDK, CDR2 SYGVNS. The CDR3 DNA reads as TGTGCCAGCAGTGGACCGGGACAGGGGAGGTCAGTCCCAGATACGCAGTATTTT. It translates to CASSGPGQGRSVPDTQYF.

The sample holds many counts of this clonotype. The J gene is TRBJ1-5, the V gene TRBV20-1; no reliable D call. The CDR3 is 16 amino acids. The V and J ends lost 6 bases and 3 bases respectively, with 21 bases between them. In germline, CDR1 is DFQATT, CDR2 SNEGSKA (reference sequence). The CDR3 sequence is CSAAGRRNQPNQPQHF. CDR3 DNA sequence: TGCAGTGCGGCCGGGAGACGAAACCAGCCCAATCAGCCCCAGCATTTT.

This clonotype has just a few counts. The genes are TRBV27 and TRBJ1-2; D unresolved. Germline V gene sequence: CDR1 MNHEY, CDR2 SMNVEV (reference sequence). The CDR3 sequence is 14 residues long. V was cut by 4 bases and J by 2 bases, with 11 bases left in between. CDR3 DNA sequence: TGTGCCAGCAGTTCCGTCGGACCCAACTATGGCTACACCTTC. This sequence encodes CASSSVGPNYGYTF.

With regard to this clonotype: This clone may be a read error of a much larger clone one base away. This chain joins TRBV10-3 and TRBJ1-1; D remains ambiguous. Germline assignment: CDR1 ENHRY and CDR2 SYGVKD. The V end lost 2 bases, the J end lost 4 bases, and 8 bases lay between the germline ends. CDR3 length: 13 amino acids. The DNA of the CDR3 is TGTGCCATCAGTGAGGACATGAGCACTGAAGCTTTCTTT. Protein: CAISEDMSTEAFF.

This clonotype appeared a few times. The rearrangement joins TRBV27 to TRBJ2-7; 9 bases map to TRBD1. The CDR3 runs to 14 residues. With 6 bases clipped from V and 2 bases from J, the junction kept 5 bases outside the gene matches. The germline V gene has CDR1 MNHEY and CDR2 SMNVEV (reference sequence). This chain's CDR3 is CASRIQGAPYEQYF. Written as DNA, the CDR3 is TGTGCCAGCAGGATACAGGGGGCGCCCTACGAGCAGTACTTC.

This chain's CDR3 is CASSPGTSMGEQYF. CDR3 DNA: TGTGCCAGCAGCCCCGGGACTTCCATGGGCGAGCAGTACTTC. The rearrangement uses TRBV3-1 and TRBJ2-7, with D perhaps TRBD2 (6 bases). The germline V and J ends were trimmed by 4 bases and 6 bases, with 16 bases remaining between them. The V gene's germline CDR1 is LGHDT and CDR2 YNNKEL (reference sequence). This CDR3 is 14 amino acids long.

This chain uses TRBV5-6 with TRBJ2-2; no reliable D call. Trimming removed 1 base at V and 1 base at J, with 11 bases between. The CDR3 spans 16 residues. The germline V gene has CDR1 SGHDT and CDR2 YYEEEE. Here the CDR3 DNA reads TGTGCCAGCAGCTTGCTAGGACGAATGAACACCGGGGAGCTGTTTTTT. Its protein product is CASSLLGRMNTGELFF.

The V gene is TRBV5-1, the J gene TRBJ2-3; no firm D call. Deletions cut 6 bases from V and 4 bases from J, with 9 bases between. This CDR3 has 12 amino acids. Looked up from germline, CDR1 is SGHRS and CDR2 is YFSETQ. DNA of the CDR3: TGCGCCAGCATGTCTGCTTCAGATACGCAGTATTTT. This codes for CASMSASDTQYF.

Only a few counts were recorded for this clonotype. This sequence joins TRBV7-9 and TRBJ2-3, with TRBD1 identical over 7 bases. CDR3 size: 14 residues. Trimming took 5 bases from V and 6 from J; bases not matched to a gene: 8. CDR1 is SEHNR and CDR2 is FQNEAQ in the germline V gene (reference sequence). The CDR3 nucleotides are TGTGCCAGCAGCCAGGCACAGGGGTGGGATACGCAGTATTTT. This encodes CASSQAQGWDTQYF.

At least ten counts were recorded for this clonotype. The chain recombines TRBV12-3 or TRBV12-4 with TRBJ2-3; maybe TRBD2 (5 bases). The CDR3 sequence is 16 residues long. V lost 5 bases, J lost 0 bases, and 15 bases lay in between. The CDR3 DNA is TGTGCCAGCAGTGAATTACTAGATCCTAGCACAGATACGCAGTATTTT. As protein: CASSELLDPSTDTQYF.

This clonotype was detected many times. The chain employs TRBV20-1 and TRBJ2-5, with TRBD2 as a possible D gene (6 bases). Deletions cut 4 bases from V and 2 bases from J, with 14 bases between. The V gene's germline CDR1 is DFQATT and CDR2 SNEGSKA (reference sequence). This CDR3 spans 14 amino acids. CDR3 bases: TGCAGTGCTACCCAACTTAGCGGTCAAGAGACCCAGTACTTC. Protein: CSATQLSGQETQYF.

This clonotype appeared many times. This likely comes from a read error, as the CDR3 has no conserved phenylalanine or tryptophan at its end. The limits of the CDR3 on the DNA are not certain, so only TCRdb's listed CDR3 is given. This rearrangement joins TRBV20-1 to TRBJ1-1; the table's D call of TRBD1 was not tested on the DNA. The germline V gene has CDR1 DFQATT and CDR2 SNEGSKA (reference sequence). The CDR3 totals 11 residues, both ends included. CDR3 residues: CSARDRLPRRV.

This clonotype was detected only a few times. The chain has TRBV11-2 and TRBJ2-1; D remains unclear. The CDR3 has 14 amino acids. From germline, CDR1 is SGHAT and CDR2 FQNNGV. Trimming removed 0 bases from V and 8 bases from J, with 11 bases in between. This chain's CDR3 is CASSLETRWDEQFF. Written as DNA, the CDR3 is TGTGCCAGCAGCTTAGAAACTCGCTGGGATGAGCAGTTCTTC.

This clonotype was counted between two and nine times. This chain connects TRBV28 to TRBJ1-5; D might be TRBD1 (5 bases). Trimming shortened V by 5 bases and J by 0 bases, and 11 bases separated the two germline ends. Germline V gene sequence: CDR1 MDHEN, CDR2 SYDVKM. CDR3 length: 15 residues. Written as DNA, the CDR3 is TGTGCCAGCAGTGGGGGGTGGGCTAGCAATCAGCCCCAGCATTTT. This translates into CASSGGWASNQPQHF.

This clonotype appeared many times. For the CDR3, the DNA is TGCAGCGGCCAAACCTCGGACACTGAAGCTTTCTTT. This sequence encodes CSGQTSDTEAFF. The chain combines TRBV29-1 with TRBJ1-1; D is undetermined. The CDR3 has 12 amino acids. Per germline, CDR1 SQVTM and CDR2 ANQGSEA. Between the trimmed V and J ends, which lost 7 bases and 3 bases, there was a span of 12 bases.

The genes are TRBV27 and TRBJ2-7, with D perhaps TRBD2 (6 bases). The CDR3 length is 13 residues. The ends were cut back, 6 bases at V and 7 bases at J, with 16 bases in the middle. Per the germline V gene, CDR1 is MNHEY and CDR2 is SMNVEV (reference sequence). In DNA, the CDR3 is TGTGCCAGCAGCCCTGGGACTCCCGAGGAGCAGTACTTC. Translated: CASSPGTPEEQYF.

There are many counts of this clonotype. This chain uses TRBV27 with TRBJ2-1; the match to TRBD2 covers 10 bases. Germline V lookup: CDR1 MNHEY, CDR2 SMNVEV (reference sequence). CDR3 length: 17 amino acids. V lost 5 bases to trimming and J lost 4 bases; unmatched junction nucleotides: 11. The CDR3 is CASSPILAGPLYNEQFF. Here the CDR3 DNA reads TGTGCCAGCAGTCCTATACTAGCGGGACCCCTTTACAATGAGCAGTTCTTC.

The J gene is TRBJ2-5, the V gene TRBV25-1; the D gene is possibly TRBD1 (5 bases). This CDR3 region has 15 residues. Germline assignment: CDR1 MGHDK and CDR2 SYGVNS. V lost 1 base and J lost 3, with 12 bases in between. This chain's CDR3 is CASSELRGREETQYF. The CDR3 bases are TGTGCCAGCAGTGAATTGCGTGGCAGGGAAGAGACCCAGTACTTC.

The V gene is TRBV5-8, the J gene TRBJ2-3; unclear D gene. Trimming shortened V by 4 bases and J by 4 bases, and 10 bases separated the two germline ends. CDR3 length: 13 amino acids. Looked up from germline, CDR1 is SGHTS and CDR2 is YDEGEE. Here the CDR3 DNA reads TGTGCCAGCAGCCAAAAGGGCTCAGATACGCAGTATTTT. It yields the protein CASSQKGSDTQYF.

The V and J genes are TRBV28 and TRBJ2-7, with TRBD2 matching 8 bases. Germline CDR1 and CDR2: MDHEN and SYDVKM. CDR3 length: 14 residues. V gave up 9 bases and J gave up 7 bases; unmatched junction bases: 14. CDR3 sequence reads: CASLPGLGDEEQYF. In nucleotides, the CDR3 is TGTGCCAGTCTCCCGGGACTAGGGGATGAGGAGCAGTACTTC.